A selection of T cell receptor beta chains follows, all from one sample in a study of T cells after yellow fever vaccination. TCRdb recomputed calls from the 5' RACE reads with MiXCR, one row per CDR3 protein. The sample lists approximately 300,000 distinct CDR3 sequences; roughly 13% were seen once. The sample here was CD4+ T cells sorted from PBMCs, taken 45 days after the yellow fever booster vaccination. These receptors all stem from a man aged 25-45 years who received the YFV17D yellow fever vaccine. CDR3s include the opening cysteine and the closing phenylalanine or tryptophan. The D gene is left open where the match is weak.

cdr3_aa v_call d_call
CASSFPPTSGNTIYF TRBV12-3/TRBV12-4 -
CASSRQGWLTDTQYF TRBV18 TRBD1
CASSERGDSYSYNEQFF TRBV9 -
CASKGTGQGNTIYF TRBV28 TRBD1
CASSFEGSEETQYF TRBV7-9 -
CASSFAGLEKNNEQFF TRBV12-3/TRBV12-4 TRBD2
CASSPFPGNEQFF TRBV5-5 -
CASSLEGWEQYF TRBV5-6 -
CASSRNDRSSGANVLTF TRBV6-1 -
CASSLSPSQETQYF TRBV7-2 -
CSAGLAGGYNEQFF TRBV20-1 TRBD2
CASSLRGFAQYF TRBV5-1 -
CASATGGDQPQHF TRBV12-5 TRBD1
CATGSHNEKLFF TRBV28 -